This T cell receptor beta chain was documented in a study of T cells in Graves' hyperthyroidism and ophthalmopathy (dated by TCRdb to the late 2010s). About the study as a whole: Peripheral blood was sampled at the time of initial diagnosis, prior to any treatment. To identify TCR V-J signatures that set the groups apart, the researchers used a discovery cohort of about a hundred patients, made up of roughly 45 with Graves' ophthalmopathy and 57 with stable Graves' hyperthyroidism. Once sampling was done, hyperthyroidism patients were given methimazole at a starting dose of 30 mg daily, whereas ophthalmopathy patients were given high-dose intravenous methylprednisolone. For training and testing, the 100 patients in the discovery cohort were randomly divided in a 7:3 ratio. In several Graves' hyperthyroidism patients, the study also compared T-cell repertoires from thyroid tissue with T-cell repertoires from blood. TCR Vbeta CDR3 sequencing of approximately 140 peripheral blood samples (over 40 ophthalmopathy, about 74 hyperthyroidism and some 17 progressor patients) is reported in the paper. Whether ophthalmopathy could be predicted prospectively was tested in an independent validation cohort made up of 18 hyperthyroidism patients plus 17 patients who later progressed to ophthalmopathy. Broader findings and caveats from the paper: Sample size was not statistically predetermined, and investigators were not blinded to group allocation. Blood samples also contained most of the expanded thyroid clonotypes (frequency above 0.001), which suggests that blood repertoires may reflect thyroid immune responses. In validation, the model predicted progression to ophthalmopathy a median of approximately 6.3 months before onset, with approximately 68% sensitivity and roughly 79% specificity. A 13 V-J signature model separated ophthalmopathy from stable hyperthyroidism, with approximately 87% sensitivity and roughly 81% specificity in cross-validation and 80%/75% in testing.

Ophthalmopathy patients had moderately to severely active disease, Clinical Activity Score of at least 3, NOSPECS grade of at least 4, and duration under 3 months. Patients with uncontrolled infections, other autoimmune diseases, pregnancy or lactation were excluded. Diagnoses relied on clinical symptoms, serum thyroxine and TRAb, thyroid ultrasound and orbital computed tomography. PBMCs were isolated from 8 to 10 ml of fresh peripheral blood by Ficoll-Paque density gradient centrifugation. Total RNA was extracted using Trizol reagent, and RNA quality was assessed on an Agilent 2100 Bioanalyzer. Amplification of TCR beta CDR3 regions was carried out from RNA transcripts. A first-round RT-PCR of the TCR CDR3 used the HTBI primer set with the Qiagen OneStep RT-PCR kit. Libraries were constructed in a second round of multiplex PCR, after which size selection and purification were performed. Sequencing of the libraries was done on an Illumina HiSeq2000 using paired-end 100 bp reads. From the authors' description of their analysis: SOAPnuke was used to process the raw data, removing reads that contained adapters or uncalled bases, had a mean Phred below 15, or lacked an exact match to the constant primer or identifier. High-quality paired reads were merged using COPE v1.2.5, and each unique nucleotide sequence was defined as a clonotype. MiTCR v1.1 was used to align clonotypes to the IMGT TRBV, TRBD and TRBJ reference segments. Analysis was restricted to V-J combinations with a frequency above 0.0001, which covered about 99% of repertoires. The TCS score was defined as the ratio of F50 (clonal expansion) to E x V (chaos), calculated using BLOSUM62-based TCRdist between CDR3 peptides within each V-J. Welch's t-statistics and random forest reduced roughly 500 V-J features to 13, which were used in a naive Bayes classifier (R e1071). TCRdb passed the public sequencing reads through fastp at Q25 and MiXCR, retaining productive beta sequences. One record per CDR3 amino acid sequence lists the most common genes and DNA. The V and J calls here are based on TCRdb, not the publication. The sample records about 460,000 distinct CDR3 sequences, 22% of which are singletons. In total, the top ten clones hold about half of the sample.

This clonotype was counted many times. Its antigen remains undetermined. No per-base quality is available; no much larger clone lies one base away. The sequence was collected from a woman in her 70s with Graves' ophthalmopathy. The sample comprised blood.

The nucleotide sequence reads as follows: TGTGCCAGCAGTCCAGATGGCTACACCTTC. Its product reads: CASSPDGYTF. The rearranged chain carries TRBV12-3 or TRBV12-4 and TRBJ1-2, with the D gene not confidently named. From the cysteine up to the phenylalanine, the CDR3 has a length of 10 residues. Just CDR3 DNA is preserved here, 30 bases in frame from base 1. Relative to germline, V is 5 bases shorter and J is 6 bases shorter, with 4 bases between their ends.